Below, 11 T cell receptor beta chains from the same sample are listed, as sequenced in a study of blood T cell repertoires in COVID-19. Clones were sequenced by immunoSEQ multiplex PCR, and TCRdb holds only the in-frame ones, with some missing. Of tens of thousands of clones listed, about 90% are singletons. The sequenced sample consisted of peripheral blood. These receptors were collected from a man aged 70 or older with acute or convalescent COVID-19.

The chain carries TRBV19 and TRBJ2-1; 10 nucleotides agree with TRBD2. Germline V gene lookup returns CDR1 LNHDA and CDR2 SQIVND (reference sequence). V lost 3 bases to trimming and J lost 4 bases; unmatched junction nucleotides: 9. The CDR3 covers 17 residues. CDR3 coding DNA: TGTGCCAGTAGTATTATTCTTAGGACTAGCGGATACAATGAGCAGTTCTTC. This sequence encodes CASSIILRTSGYNEQFF.

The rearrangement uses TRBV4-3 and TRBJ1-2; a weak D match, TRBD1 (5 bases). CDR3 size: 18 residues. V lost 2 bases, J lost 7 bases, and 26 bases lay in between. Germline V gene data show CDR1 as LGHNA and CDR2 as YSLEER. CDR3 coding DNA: TGCGCCAGCAGCCAAAGCCTCACGACAGAGATACCCCTATTTGGCTACACCTTC. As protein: CASSQSLTTEIPLFGYTF.

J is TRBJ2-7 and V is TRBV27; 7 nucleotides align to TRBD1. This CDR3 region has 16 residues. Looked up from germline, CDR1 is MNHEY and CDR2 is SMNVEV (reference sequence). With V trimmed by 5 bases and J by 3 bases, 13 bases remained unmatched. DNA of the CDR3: TGTGCCAGCAGTCCCTCGGGGACAGAGAAACACTACGAGCAGTACTTC. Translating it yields CASSPSGTEKHYEQYF.

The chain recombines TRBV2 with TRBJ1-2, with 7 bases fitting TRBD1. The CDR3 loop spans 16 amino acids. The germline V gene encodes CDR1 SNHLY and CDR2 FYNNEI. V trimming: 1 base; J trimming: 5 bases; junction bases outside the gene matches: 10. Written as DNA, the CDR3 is TGTGCCAGCAGTGAAGTAGGGACAGCTGCCTTTTATGGCTACACCTTC. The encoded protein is CASSEVGTAAFYGYTF.

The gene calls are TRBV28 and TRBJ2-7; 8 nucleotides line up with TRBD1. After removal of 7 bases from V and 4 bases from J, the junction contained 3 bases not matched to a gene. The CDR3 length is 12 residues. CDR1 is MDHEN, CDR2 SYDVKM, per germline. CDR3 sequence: CASNQGAYEQYF. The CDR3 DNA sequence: TGTGCCAGCAACCAGGGGGCTTACGAGCAGTACTTC.

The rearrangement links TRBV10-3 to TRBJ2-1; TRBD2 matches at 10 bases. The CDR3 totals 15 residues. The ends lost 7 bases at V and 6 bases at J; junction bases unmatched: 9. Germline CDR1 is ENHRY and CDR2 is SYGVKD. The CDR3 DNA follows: TGTGCCATCAATATTGGGACTAGCGACGTCAATGAGCAGTTCTTC. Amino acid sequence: CAINIGTSDVNEQFF.

CDR3 nucleotide sequence: TGTGCCACCAGCGCCCGACAGGGGACCTATGGCTACACCTTC. Its translation is CATSARQGTYGYTF. The gene calls are TRBV15 and TRBJ1-2, with 8 bases matching TRBD1. Germline CDR1 and CDR2: LNHNV and YYDKDF (reference sequence). Germline trimming cut 5 bases from V and 4 bases from J; bases unmatched to any gene: 6. The length of the CDR3 is 14 residues.

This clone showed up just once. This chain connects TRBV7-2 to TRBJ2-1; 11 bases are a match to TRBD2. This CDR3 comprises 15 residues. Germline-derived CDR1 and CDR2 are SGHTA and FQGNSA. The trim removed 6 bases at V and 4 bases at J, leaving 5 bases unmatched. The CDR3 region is CASRSGTSGYNEQFF. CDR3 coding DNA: TGTGCCAGCAGATCCGGGACTAGCGGTTACAATGAGCAGTTCTTC.

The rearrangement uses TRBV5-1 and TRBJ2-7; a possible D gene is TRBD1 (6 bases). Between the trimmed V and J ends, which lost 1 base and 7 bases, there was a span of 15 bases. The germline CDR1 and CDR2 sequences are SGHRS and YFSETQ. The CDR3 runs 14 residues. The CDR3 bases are TGCGCCAGCAGCTTGAGACAGGCCTCCGGTGAGCAGTACTTC. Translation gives CASSLRQASGEQYF.

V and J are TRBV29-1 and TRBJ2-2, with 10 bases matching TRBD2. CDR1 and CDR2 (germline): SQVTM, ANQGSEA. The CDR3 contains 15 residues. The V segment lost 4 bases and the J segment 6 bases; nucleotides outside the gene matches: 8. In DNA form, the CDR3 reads TGCAGCGTTGTTCGGTCTAGCGGGAGTTCCGGGGAGCTGTTTTTT. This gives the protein CSVVRSSGSSGELFF.

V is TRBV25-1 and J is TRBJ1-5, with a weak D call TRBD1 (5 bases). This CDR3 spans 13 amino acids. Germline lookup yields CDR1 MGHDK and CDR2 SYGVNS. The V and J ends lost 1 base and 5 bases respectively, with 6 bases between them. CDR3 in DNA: TGTGCCAGCAGTGAATGGGGGGATCAGCCCCAGCATTTT. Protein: CASSEWGDQPQHF.